This T cell receptor beta chain was identified in a study of graft-versus-host responses after intestinal transplantation. In regard to this clone: Its antigen is still unknown.

V lost 0 bases and J lost 6; bases outside the gene matches: 0. CDR1 and CDR2 (germline): PRHDT, FYEKMQ (reference sequence). The CDR3 has 15 residues. Repertoires were generated with immunoSEQ multiplex PCR, while TCRdb's copy carries only in-frame clones and drops some. The sample holds about 86,000 clones; roughly 90% are singletons and the top ten take under 0.55%. Sequences were derived from unstimulated CD8+ T cells sorted from spleen or lymph node cells, sampled before intestinal transplant. This TCR derives from a human donor who received an intestinal transplant. The chain combines TRBV13 with TRBJ1-6; 9 positions match TRBD1. This CDR3 reads CASSLGGQGNSPLHF. The CDR3, as DNA: TGTGCCAGCAGCTTAGGGGGACAGGGTAATTCACCCCTCCACTTT.